Shown below are 30 T cell receptor beta chains from a single sample sequenced in a study of blood T cell repertoires in COVID-19. TCRdb's table, derived via immunoSEQ multiplex PCR, lists solely in-frame clones and lacks some. This sample carries 350,000 to 500,000 clones, approximately 90% of them seen once, and the ten largest clones take roughly 0.84%. The sequencing input was peripheral blood. The receptor set was obtained from a man between 18 and 35 years old with COVID-19, enrolled during active disease.

In this sample, this clone turned up once. The V gene is TRBV5-1, the J gene TRBJ2-2; 11 bases are a match to TRBD1. The germline V gene has CDR1 SGHRS and CDR2 YFSETQ. The CDR3 is 15 amino acids. J gave up 4 bases and V 4 bases, and 3 bases lay outside the gene matches. The CDR3 loop reads CASSAGTGGTGELFF. The CDR3 DNA reads as TGCGCCAGCAGCGCCGGGACAGGGGGCACCGGGGAGCTGTTTTTT.

The CDR3 spells CASSLGQVMTGNTIYF. CDR3 coding DNA: TGTGCCAGCAGCTTAGGCCAGGTTATGACTGGAAACACCATATATTTT. The gene calls are TRBV11-3 and TRBJ1-3; D is unresolved. This CDR3 region has 16 residues. Germline lookup yields CDR1 SGHNT and CDR2 YENEEA. V was pared by 1 base and J by 2 bases, with 12 bases between.

The chain carries TRBV5-1 and TRBJ2-1, with 9 bases aligning to TRBD2. This CDR3 spans 15 amino acids. CDR1 SGHRS and CDR2 YFSETQ come from the germline V gene. The trim removed 0 bases at V and 8 bases at J, leaving 6 bases unmatched. The CDR3 loop reads CASSLGVAGVDEQFF. CDR3 DNA sequence: TGCGCCAGCAGCTTGGGAGTAGCGGGGGTCGATGAGCAGTTCTTC.

The chain combines TRBV12-3 or TRBV12-4 with TRBJ2-7; D perhaps matches TRBD2 (6 bases). The CDR3 length is 11 residues. V was pared by 4 bases and J by 7 bases, with 8 bases between. The CDR3 region has the DNA TGTGCCAGCAGTTGGGGGGAAGAGCAGTACTTC. Protein product: CASSWGEEQYF.

In its sample, this clone was seen a few times. The chain joins TRBV6-5 to TRBJ1-2; TRBD1 matches at 9 bases. CDR3 size: 14 residues. The V gene end was trimmed by 5 bases and the J gene end by 4 bases; junction bases not matched to a gene: 5. CDR1 MNHEY and CDR2 SVGAGI come from the germline V gene. As DNA, the CDR3 is TGTGCCAGCAGTCGGGACAGGGCCCCCTATGGCTACACCTTC. Its protein product is CASSRDRAPYGYTF.

The chain recombines TRBV3-1 (or the pseudogene TRBV3-2) with TRBJ2-3; D unclear. The CDR3 has 14 amino acids. Trimming stripped 0 bases from V and 6 bases from J, with 10 bases between. Germline V gives CDR1 LGHDT, CDR2 YNNKEL (reference sequence). The CDR3 nucleotides read TGTGCCAGCAGCCAAGATCGCGTGTGGGATACGCAGTATTTT. Residues: CASSQDRVWDTQYF.

The CDR3 DNA follows: TGTGCCAGCAGTCGGGACAGCCCTTGGAATGAGCAGTTCTTC. It encodes CASSRDSPWNEQFF. This chain joins TRBV7-2 and TRBJ2-1; TRBD1 agrees at 7 bases. V lost 6 bases to trimming and J lost 7 bases; unmatched junction nucleotides: 9. The CDR3 spans 14 residues. The germline V gene has CDR1 SGHTA and CDR2 FQGNSA.

V and J are TRBV6-5 and TRBJ1-6; 9 bases fit TRBD1. V was clipped by 7 bases and J by 9 bases; unmatched bases: 7. The CDR3 runs to 14 residues. Germline lookup yields CDR1 MNHEY and CDR2 SVGAGI. The CDR3 nucleotides are TGTGCCAGCAAACCGGGACAGGGATCTTCACCCCTCCACTTT. Encoded protein: CASKPGQGSSPLHF.

The CDR3 reads CASRGGRSTEAFF. CDR3 bases: TGTGCCAGCCGGGGGGGCCGGAGCACTGAAGCTTTCTTT. V is TRBV3-1 (or the pseudogene TRBV3-2) and J is TRBJ1-1; tentatively, D is TRBD1 (6 bases). This CDR3 has 13 residues. Germline V gene data show CDR1 as LGHDT and CDR2 as YNNKEL (reference sequence). Trimming stripped 8 bases from V and 4 bases from J, with 14 bases between.

The rearrangement links TRBV4-1 to TRBJ2-1, with D perhaps matching TRBD2 (6 bases). The germline V gene has CDR1 MGHRA and CDR2 YSYEKL. The V end lost 4 bases, the J end lost 6 bases, and 10 bases lay between the germline ends. CDR3 length equals 13 residues. This CDR3 is CASSPRLVNEQFF. In DNA form, the CDR3 reads TGCGCCAGCAGCCCGAGACTAGTCAATGAGCAGTTCTTC.

This chain connects TRBV11-2 to TRBJ1-2, with TRBD1 as a possible D gene (5 bases). With 0 bases removed from V and 7 bases from J, the gap between germline ends came to 15 bases. The CDR3 is 15 residues long. Per germline, CDR1 SGHAT and CDR2 FQNNGV. CDR3: CASSLDPGAPSGYTF. DNA of the CDR3: TGTGCCAGCAGCTTAGACCCTGGGGCCCCTTCTGGCTACACCTTC.

The chain couples TRBV27 to TRBJ2-7; 8 bases match TRBD1. V shed 6 bases and J 7 bases; nucleotides not matched to a gene: 14. Germline V CDR1 and CDR2: MNHEY, SMNVEV (reference sequence). The CDR3 consists of 15 residues. The CDR3 DNA reads as TGTGCCAGCAGCTTCACAGGGGGACTTGCAACGGAGCAGTACTTC. Its translation is CASSFTGGLATEQYF.

The chain has TRBV6-5 and TRBJ1-3; D may be TRBD1 (6 bases). Germline loops: CDR1 MNHEY, CDR2 SVGAGI. The CDR3 has 15 amino acids. The V end lost 6 bases, the J end lost 0 bases, and 12 bases lay between the germline ends. Written as DNA, the CDR3 is TGTGCCAGCAGCCAGGACAGTTACTCTGGAAACACCATATATTTT. Protein product: CASSQDSYSGNTIYF.

V usage is TRBV27 and J usage is TRBJ2-5; 9 bases align to TRBD2. CDR3 length: 15 residues. After removal of 6 bases from V and 2 bases from J, the junction contained 7 bases not matched to a gene. The germline V gene encodes CDR1 MNHEY and CDR2 SMNVEV (reference sequence). The CDR3 nucleotides read TGTGCCAGCAGCCCACTAGCGGGTATACAAGAGACCCAGTACTTC. Protein product: CASSPLAGIQETQYF.

This sequence joins TRBV5-1 and TRBJ2-7, with TRBD2 matching 11 bases. Germline V CDR1 and CDR2: SGHRS, YFSETQ. V trimming: 3 bases; J trimming: 4 bases; junction bases outside the gene matches: 3. CDR3 length equals 14 residues. CDR3 loop: CASSYSGGAYEQYF. Written as DNA, the CDR3 is TGCGCCAGCAGCTATAGCGGGGGGGCGTACGAGCAGTACTTC.

This clone is a singleton in its sample. The CDR3 loop reads CASSRGVRTEAFF. CDR3 DNA sequence: TGTGCCAGCTCACGGGGGGTCCGGACTGAAGCTTTCTTT. This chain links TRBV18 with TRBJ1-1; possible D gene TRBD1, 5 bases. V shed 4 bases and J shed 5 bases, with 11 bases lying between them. Looked up from germline, CDR1 is KGHSH and CDR2 is LQKENI. This CDR3 is 13 amino acids long.

The CDR3 nucleotides read TGTGCCAGCAGCACAGGGTACGGAAACACCATATATTTT. The encoded protein is CASSTGYGNTIYF. The chain employs TRBV11-2 and TRBJ1-3; D possibly corresponds to TRBD1 (6 bases). The CDR3 is 13 residues long. Trimming stripped 5 bases from V and 4 bases from J, with 9 bases between. Germline CDR1 and CDR2: SGHAT and FQNNGV.

The V call is TRBV4-2, the J call TRBJ2-5; D is ambiguous. The CDR3 covers 15 residues. The germline V gene encodes CDR1 LGHNA and CDR2 YNFKEQ. Trimming stripped 2 bases from V and 5 bases from J, with 15 bases between. The CDR3 sequence is CASSQSDSSVETQYF. The DNA for the CDR3 is TGTGCCAGCAGCCAATCCGACTCCTCTGTTGAGACCCAGTACTTC.

The CDR3 region has the DNA TGTGCCAGCAGCTTACTTGGGCAGGGGGCGAATCAGCCCCAGCATTTT. Encoded protein: CASSLLGQGANQPQHF. This chain joins TRBV7-2 and TRBJ1-5, with 8 bases aligning to TRBD1. CDR1 is SGHTA and CDR2 is FQGNSA in the germline V gene. V lost 2 bases and J lost 4; bases outside the gene matches: 7. This CDR3 spans 16 amino acids.

The chain joins TRBV11-2 to TRBJ2-3; 9 nucleotides match TRBD2. CDR3 size: 15 residues. V dropped 7 bases and J dropped 4; count of bases not matched to a gene: 9. Germline assignment: CDR1 SGHAT and CDR2 FQNNGV. CDR3 residues: CASTDSGGRSDTQYF. The CDR3 DNA reads as TGTGCCAGCACCGATAGCGGGGGAAGGTCAGATACGCAGTATTTT.

V and J are TRBV7-9 and TRBJ2-3; 7 nucleotides match TRBD1. The CDR3 runs 15 residues. Germline assignment: CDR1 SEHNR and CDR2 FQNEAQ (reference sequence). The V gene end was trimmed by 6 bases and the J gene end by 0 bases; junction bases not matched to a gene: 6. The CDR3 sequence: CASRHHRGSTDTQYF. CDR3 coding DNA: TGTGCCAGCAGACATCACAGGGGAAGCACAGATACGCAGTATTTT.

This rearrangement joins TRBV18 to TRBJ2-3; 7 nucleotides line up with TRBD1. V lost 3 bases and J lost 9; bases outside the gene matches: 9. The CDR3 runs 14 residues. CDR1 is KGHSH, CDR2 LQKENI, per germline. As DNA, the CDR3 is TGTGCCAGCTCACCCGGGACAGCACATGGCACGCAGTATTTT. This sequence encodes CASSPGTAHGTQYF.

The gene calls are TRBV27 and TRBJ2-1; D unclear. CDR1 MNHEY and CDR2 SMNVEV come from the germline V gene (reference sequence). The CDR3 totals 13 residues. V was shortened by 0 bases and J by 9 bases, with 9 bases between the two germline ends. CDR3 region: CASSLSPLFEQFF. CDR3 bases: TGTGCCAGCAGTTTATCCCCCCTTTTTGAGCAGTTCTTC.

The V gene is TRBV21-1, the J gene TRBJ2-2; the table's D call of TRBD2 was not tested on the DNA. TRBV21-1 is noted as a pseudogene. The CDR3 is 16 amino acids. CDR3 residues: CASHHSGRRNTGELFF. In DNA, the CDR3 is TGTGCCAGCCATCACAGCGGACGGCGAAACACCGGGGAGCTGTTTTTT.

The J gene is TRBJ2-7, the V gene TRBV2; 9 bases map to TRBD1. There are 16 residues in the CDR3. CDR1 is SNHLY and CDR2 is FYNNEI in the germline V gene. J gave up 1 base and V 8 bases, and 12 bases lay outside the gene matches. CDR3: CASSTPGTGFSYEQYF. The CDR3 bases are TGTGCCAGCTCAACCCCCGGGACAGGGTTTTCCTACGAGCAGTACTTC.

V gene TRBV5-6 combines with J gene TRBJ2-7; 13 bases map to TRBD2. Germline values: CDR1 SGHDT, CDR2 YYEEEE. V shed 4 bases and J 2 bases; nucleotides not matched to a gene: 6. This CDR3 contains 16 residues. This CDR3 reads CASSGRLAGGTYEQYF. CDR3 DNA: TGTGCCAGCAGCGGCAGACTAGCGGGGGGCACCTACGAGCAGTACTTC.

The chain combines TRBV7-9 with TRBJ1-2, with a weak D call TRBD1 (6 bases). This CDR3 spans 13 amino acids. Trimming took off 5 bases at V and 2 bases at J, with 9 bases between the two ends. Germline CDR1 reads SEHNR; CDR2 reads FQNEAQ (reference sequence). The CDR3 loop reads CASSPRGNYGYTF. CDR3 nucleotides: TGTGCCAGCAGCCCCAGGGGAAACTATGGCTACACCTTC. The whole variable domain, filled in from reference TRBV7-9 and TRBJ1-2, reads DTGVSQNPRHKITKRGQNVTFRCDPISEHNRLYWYRQTLGQGPEFLTYFQNEAQLEKSRLLSDRFSAERPKGSFSTLEIQRTEQGDSAMYLCASSPRGNYGYTFGSGTRLTVV.

This chain uses TRBV30 with TRBJ2-5; TRBD1 might be the D (5 bases). Germline CDR1 is GTSNPN and CDR2 is SVGIG (reference sequence). V was pared by 3 bases and J by 6 bases, with 26 bases between. The CDR3 runs to 17 residues. The CDR3 DNA reads as TGTGCCTGGAGATCGGCGCCCCCTTCTCCCAGGGCTAAGACCCAGTACTTC. It yields the protein CAWRSAPPSPRAKTQYF.

The chain links TRBV18 to TRBJ2-7; TRBD1 might be the D (6 bases). CDR3 length equals 13 residues. Germline values: CDR1 KGHSH, CDR2 LQKENI. V was trimmed by 5 bases and J by 7 bases, leaving 15 bases between them. The CDR3 nucleotides read TGTGCCAGCTCAACAGGGTCAGAAGGAGAGCAGTACTTC. This encodes CASSTGSEGEQYF.

The chain employs TRBV30 and TRBJ1-6, with D maybe TRBD1 (6 bases). The germline V gene has CDR1 GTSNPN and CDR2 SVGIG (reference sequence). The CDR3 covers 14 residues. V shed 3 bases and J shed 7 bases, with 13 bases lying between them. The CDR3 region is CAWSGQIRNSPLHF. CDR3 DNA sequence: TGTGCCTGGAGCGGACAGATCCGGAATTCACCCCTCCACTTT.